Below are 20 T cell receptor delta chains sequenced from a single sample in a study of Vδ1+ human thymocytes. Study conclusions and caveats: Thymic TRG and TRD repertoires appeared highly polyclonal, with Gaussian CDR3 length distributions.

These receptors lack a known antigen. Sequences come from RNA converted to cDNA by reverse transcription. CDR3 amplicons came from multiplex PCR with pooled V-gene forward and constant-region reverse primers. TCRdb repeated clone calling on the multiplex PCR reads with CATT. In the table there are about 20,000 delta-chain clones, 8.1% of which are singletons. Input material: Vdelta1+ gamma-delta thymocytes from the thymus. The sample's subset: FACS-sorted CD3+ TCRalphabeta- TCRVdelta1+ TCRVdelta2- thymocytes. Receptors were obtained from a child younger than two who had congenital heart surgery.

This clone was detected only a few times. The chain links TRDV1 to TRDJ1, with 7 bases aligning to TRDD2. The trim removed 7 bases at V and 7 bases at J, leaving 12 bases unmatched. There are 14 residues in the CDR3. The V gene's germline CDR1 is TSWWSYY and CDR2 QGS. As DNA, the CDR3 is TGTGCTCTTGTTATTCCTACTAGGGACCGTAAACTCATCTTT. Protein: CALVIPTRDRKLIF.

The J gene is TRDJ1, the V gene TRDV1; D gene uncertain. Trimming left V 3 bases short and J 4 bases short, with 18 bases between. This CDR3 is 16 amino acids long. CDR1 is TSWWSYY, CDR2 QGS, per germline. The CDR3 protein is CALGDPYGSLHDKLIF. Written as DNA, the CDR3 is TGTGCTCTTGGGGACCCCTATGGGTCCCTCCACGATAAACTCATCTTT.

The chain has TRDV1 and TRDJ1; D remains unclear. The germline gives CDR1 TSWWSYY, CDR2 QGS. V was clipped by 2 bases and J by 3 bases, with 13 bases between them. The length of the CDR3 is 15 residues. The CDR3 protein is CALGEFVRSPDKLIF. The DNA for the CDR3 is TGTGCTCTTGGGGAATTTGTGCGGAGCCCCGATAAACTCATCTTT.

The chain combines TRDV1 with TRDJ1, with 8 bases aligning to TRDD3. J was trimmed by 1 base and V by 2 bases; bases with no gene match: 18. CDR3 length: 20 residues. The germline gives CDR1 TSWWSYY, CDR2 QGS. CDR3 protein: CALGEGPLRGDTHGTDKLIF. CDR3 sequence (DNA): TGTGCTCTTGGGGAAGGTCCCCTACGTGGGGATACACACGGCACCGATAAACTCATCTTT.

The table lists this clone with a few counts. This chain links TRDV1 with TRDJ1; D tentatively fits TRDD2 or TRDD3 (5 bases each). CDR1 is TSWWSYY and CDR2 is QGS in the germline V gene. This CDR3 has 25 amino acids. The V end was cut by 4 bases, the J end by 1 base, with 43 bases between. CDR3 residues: CALGGTSLPSFTGGYRSRFTDKLIF. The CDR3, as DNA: TGTGCTCTTGGGGGAACGTCGCTTCCCTCATTTACGGGGGGCTACAGGTCCCGATTCACCGATAAACTCATCTTT.

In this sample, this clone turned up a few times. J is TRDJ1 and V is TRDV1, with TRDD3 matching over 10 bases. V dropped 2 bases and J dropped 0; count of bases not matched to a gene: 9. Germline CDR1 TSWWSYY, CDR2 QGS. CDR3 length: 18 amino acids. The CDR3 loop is CALGESYWGMPYTDKLIF. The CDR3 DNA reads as TGTGCTCTTGGGGAATCCTACTGGGGGATGCCGTACACCGATAAACTCATCTTT.

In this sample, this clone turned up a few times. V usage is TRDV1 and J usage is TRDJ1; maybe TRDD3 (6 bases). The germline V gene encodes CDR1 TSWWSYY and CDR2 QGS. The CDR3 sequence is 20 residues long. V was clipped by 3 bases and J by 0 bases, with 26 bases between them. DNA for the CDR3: TGTGCTCTTGGGGATGTACAACTAGGGGCTGGGGAAAGGTACACCGATAAACTCATCTTT. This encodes CALGDVQLGAGERYTDKLIF.

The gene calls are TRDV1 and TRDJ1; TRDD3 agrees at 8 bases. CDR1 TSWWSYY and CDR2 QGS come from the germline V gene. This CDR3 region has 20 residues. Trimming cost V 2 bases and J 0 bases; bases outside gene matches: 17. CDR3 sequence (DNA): TGTGCTCTTGGGGAAGAACGCCTCATAACCCTGGGGGACTACACCGATAAACTCATCTTT. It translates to CALGEERLITLGDYTDKLIF.

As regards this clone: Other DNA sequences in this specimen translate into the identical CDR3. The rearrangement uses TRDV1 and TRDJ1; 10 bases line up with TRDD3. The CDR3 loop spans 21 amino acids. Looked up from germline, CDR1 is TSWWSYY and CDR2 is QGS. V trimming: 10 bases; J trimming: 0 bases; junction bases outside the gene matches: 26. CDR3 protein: CAPRLTLTGRGGYMYTDKLIF. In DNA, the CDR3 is TGTGCTCCACGTCTAACGTTGACGGGGCGTGGGGGATACATGTACACCGATAAACTCATCTTT.

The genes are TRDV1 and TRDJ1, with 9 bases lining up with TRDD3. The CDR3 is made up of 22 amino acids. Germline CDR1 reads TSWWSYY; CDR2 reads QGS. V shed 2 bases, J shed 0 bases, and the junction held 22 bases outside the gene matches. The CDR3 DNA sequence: TGTGCTCTTGGGGAAGGAGGAGTGGGGGGAAATACTGGGGGACCGTACACCGATAAACTCATCTTT. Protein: CALGEGGVGGNTGGPYTDKLIF.

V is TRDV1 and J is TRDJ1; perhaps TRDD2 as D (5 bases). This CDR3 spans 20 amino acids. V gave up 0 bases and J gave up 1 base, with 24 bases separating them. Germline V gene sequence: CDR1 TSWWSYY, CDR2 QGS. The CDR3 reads CALGELVSLRVILSTDKLIF. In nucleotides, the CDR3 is TGTGCTCTTGGGGAACTAGTCTCCCTACGGGTGATTTTGAGCACCGATAAACTCATCTTT.

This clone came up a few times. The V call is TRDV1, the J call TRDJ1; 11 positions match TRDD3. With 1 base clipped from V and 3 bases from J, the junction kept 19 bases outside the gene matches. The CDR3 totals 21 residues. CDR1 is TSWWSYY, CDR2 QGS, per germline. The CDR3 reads CALGEPRPPWGIPWVPDKLIF. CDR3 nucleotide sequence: TGTGCTCTTGGGGAACCGCGTCCCCCCTGGGGGATACCATGGGTCCCCGATAAACTCATCTTT.

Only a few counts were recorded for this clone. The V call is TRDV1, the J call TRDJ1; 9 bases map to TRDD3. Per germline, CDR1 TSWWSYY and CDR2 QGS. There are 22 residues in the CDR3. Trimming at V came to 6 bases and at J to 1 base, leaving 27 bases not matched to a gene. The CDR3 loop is CALGIKLPSLGEPSLGTDKLIF. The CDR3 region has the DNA TGTGCTCTTGGAATCAAGCTTCCTTCACTGGGGGAGCCTAGCCTAGGCACCGATAAACTCATCTTT.

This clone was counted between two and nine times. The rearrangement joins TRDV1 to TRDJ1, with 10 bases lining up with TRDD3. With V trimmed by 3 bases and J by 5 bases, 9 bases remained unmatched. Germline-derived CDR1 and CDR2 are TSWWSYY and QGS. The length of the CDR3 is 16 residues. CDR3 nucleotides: TGTGCTCTTGGGGAGAGCTGGGGGATAAGAGGAGATAAACTCATCTTT. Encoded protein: CALGESWGIRGDKLIF.

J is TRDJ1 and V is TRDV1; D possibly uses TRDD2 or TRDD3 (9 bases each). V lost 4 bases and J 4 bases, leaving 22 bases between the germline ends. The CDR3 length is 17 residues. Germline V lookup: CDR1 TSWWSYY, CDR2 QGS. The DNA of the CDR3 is TGTGCTCTTGGGGGCCTTCCTACGGACTGGGGGAACGATAAACTCATCTTT. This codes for CALGGLPTDWGNDKLIF.

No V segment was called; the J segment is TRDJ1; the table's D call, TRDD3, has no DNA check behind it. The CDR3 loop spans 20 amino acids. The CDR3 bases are TGTGCTCTTGGGGATCGATTCCCGCCCCTCACTGGGGGATACACCGATAAACTCATCTTT. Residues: CALGDRFPPLTGGYTDKLIF.

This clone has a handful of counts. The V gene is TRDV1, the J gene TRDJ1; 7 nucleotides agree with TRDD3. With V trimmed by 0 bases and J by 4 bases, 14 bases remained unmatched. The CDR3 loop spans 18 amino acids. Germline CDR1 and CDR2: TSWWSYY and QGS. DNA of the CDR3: TGTGCTCTTGGGGAACTACACTGGGGTCCCCGTTGGGGCGATAAACTCATCTTT. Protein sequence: CALGELHWGPRWGDKLIF.

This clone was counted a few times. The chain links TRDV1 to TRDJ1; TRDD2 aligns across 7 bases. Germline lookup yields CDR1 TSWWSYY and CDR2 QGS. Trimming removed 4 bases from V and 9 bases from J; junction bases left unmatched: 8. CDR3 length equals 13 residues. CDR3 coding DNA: TGTGCTCTTGGGGGTTCCTACCAAGGCGAACTCATCTTT. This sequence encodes CALGGSYQGELIF.

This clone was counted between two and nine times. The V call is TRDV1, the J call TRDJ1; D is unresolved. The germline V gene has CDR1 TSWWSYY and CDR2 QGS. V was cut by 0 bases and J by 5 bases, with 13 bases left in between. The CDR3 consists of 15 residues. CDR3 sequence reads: CALGELRLKGDKLIF. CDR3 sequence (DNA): TGTGCTCTTGGGGAACTTCGGTTAAAGGGGGATAAACTCATCTTT.

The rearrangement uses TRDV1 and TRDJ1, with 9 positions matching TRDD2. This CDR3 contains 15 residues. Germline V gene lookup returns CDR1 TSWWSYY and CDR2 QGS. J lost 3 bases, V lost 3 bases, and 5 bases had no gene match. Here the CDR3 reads CALGDSFLPPDKLIF. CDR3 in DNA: TGTGCTCTTGGGGATTCCTTCCTACCCCCCGATAAACTCATCTTT.